This record concerns one TCR beta chain sequence. Its antigen is still unknown. This specimen belongs to a study of cytomegalovirus exposure and HLA in healthy donors. Study-level results: The authors later linked a missense DCLRE1C variant to TCR beta V- and J-gene trimming. Some V segments could not be told apart, so they were left out, TRBV6-2 and TRBV6-3 among them.

CDR3 length: 16 residues. J was trimmed by 0 bases and V by 1 base; bases with no gene match: 3. Looked up from germline, CDR1 is KGHSH and CDR2 is LQKENI. Amplification used 60 Vbeta primers and 13 Jbeta primers. Some clones are missing from TCRdb's copy, which holds only in-frame ones; the method was immunoSEQ multiplex PCR. The data show around 110,000 clones, approximately 80% seen once. The chain is built from TRBV18 and TRBJ1-3; 7 positions agree with TRBD1. The sequencing sample was made of PBMCs. The TCR originated in a male donor in good health and CMV-seronegative. The CDR3 DNA sequence: TGTGCCAGCTCACCACTCCGGACAGGCTCTGGAAACACCATATATTTT. Residues: CASSPLRTGSGNTIYF.